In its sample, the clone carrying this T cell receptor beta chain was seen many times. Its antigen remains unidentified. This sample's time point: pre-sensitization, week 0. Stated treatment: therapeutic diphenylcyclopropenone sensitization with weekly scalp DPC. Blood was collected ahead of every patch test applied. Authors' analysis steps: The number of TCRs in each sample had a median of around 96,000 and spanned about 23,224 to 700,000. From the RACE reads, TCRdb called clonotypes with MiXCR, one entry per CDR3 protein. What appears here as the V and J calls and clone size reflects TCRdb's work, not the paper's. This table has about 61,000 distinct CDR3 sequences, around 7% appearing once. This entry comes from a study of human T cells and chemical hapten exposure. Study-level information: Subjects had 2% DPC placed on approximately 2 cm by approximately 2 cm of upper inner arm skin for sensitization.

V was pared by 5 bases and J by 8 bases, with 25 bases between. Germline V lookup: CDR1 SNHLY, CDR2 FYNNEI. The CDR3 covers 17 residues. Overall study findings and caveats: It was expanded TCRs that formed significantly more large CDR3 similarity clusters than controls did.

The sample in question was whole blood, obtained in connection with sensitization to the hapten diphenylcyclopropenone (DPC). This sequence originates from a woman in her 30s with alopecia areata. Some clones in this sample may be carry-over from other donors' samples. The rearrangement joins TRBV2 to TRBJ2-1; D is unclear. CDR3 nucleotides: TGTGCCAGCAGTCCCCTCGGCCCTGAAGTCCGTTCGGATGAGCAGTTCTTC. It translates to CASSPLGPEVRSDEQFF.